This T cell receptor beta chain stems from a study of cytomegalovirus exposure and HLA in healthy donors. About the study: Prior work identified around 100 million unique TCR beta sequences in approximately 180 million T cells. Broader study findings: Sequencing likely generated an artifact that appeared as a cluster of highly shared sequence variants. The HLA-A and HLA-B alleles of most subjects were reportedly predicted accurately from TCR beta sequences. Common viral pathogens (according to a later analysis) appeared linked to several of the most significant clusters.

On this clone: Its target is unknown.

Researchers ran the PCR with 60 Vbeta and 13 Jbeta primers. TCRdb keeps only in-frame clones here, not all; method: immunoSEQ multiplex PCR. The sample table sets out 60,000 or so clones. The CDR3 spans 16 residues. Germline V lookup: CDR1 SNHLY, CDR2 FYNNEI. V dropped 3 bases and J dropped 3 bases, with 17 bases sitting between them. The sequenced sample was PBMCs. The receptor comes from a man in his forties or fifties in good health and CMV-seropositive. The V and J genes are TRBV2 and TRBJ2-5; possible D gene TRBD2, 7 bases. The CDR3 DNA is TGTGCCAGCAGTGAGATTCGGGGGCGGGGGAAAGAGACCCAGTACTTC. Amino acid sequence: CASSEIRGRGKETQYF.